This T cell receptor beta chain was found in a study of cytomegalovirus exposure and HLA in healthy donors. V gave up 0 bases and J gave up 2 bases, with 2 bases separating them. Germline CDR1 reads MNHNY; CDR2 reads SVGAGI (reference sequence). This CDR3 has 12 residues. Primers for the PCR totalled 60 Vbeta and 13 Jbeta. In the original workflow: In a later analysis, around 87 million unique TCR beta chains included roughly 11 million shared by two or more donors. Using immunoSEQ multiplex PCR, the repertoire was profiled, and TCRdb retains in-frame clones only, with some absent. V and J calls and clone size are copied from that table; D and trimming were computed from the DNA. The sample lists 95,000 to 150,000 clones; about 81% were seen once.

Sequencing used PBMCs. This chain connects TRBV6-6 to TRBJ2-7; D call uncertain. The TCR was taken from a man between 35 and 55 years old in good health and CMV-seronegative. The CDR3 is CASSYSTYEQYF. As DNA, the CDR3 is TGTGCCAGCAGTTACTCCACCTACGAGCAGTACTTC.